This T cell receptor beta chain was sequenced during a study of PD-1 blockade in classical Hodgkin lymphoma (dated by TCRdb to 2019 to 2021). Regarding the complete study: Nivolumab dosing was 3 mg/kg intravenously every 2 weeks, continuing until either disease progression or unacceptable toxicity. The study used TCR beta sequencing and CyTOF to define a peripheral blood immune signature of response to PD-1 blockade in classical Hodgkin lymphoma.

Genomic DNA was isolated using the Qiagen DNeasy kit from unsorted PBMCs as well as from negatively selected CD4+ and CD8+ fractions. Amplification of TCR beta CDR3 regions was done by immunoSEQ multiplex PCR with primers that anneal to V and J segments. Amplification bias was minimized using a synthetic immune receptor repertoire, and residual bias was removed computationally after sequencing. Per the authors' processing: Repertoire diversity was quantified as the Shannon entropy index using custom Python scripts. Unsorted, CD4+ and CD8+ repertoires were analyzed separately, except in combined analyses where CD4+ and CD8+ sequences were merged in silico. A clone was considered expanded if an increase in frequency of at least 2-fold after treatment relative to C1D1 was found, and a pseudocount of 0.5 was applied to clones undetected at baseline. Singleton clones were defined as clones with 0 or 1 copy at C1D1, and non-singleton clones were defined as clones with 2 or more copies. Clones expanded in unsorted samples were labelled as CD4+, CD8+ or unknown by matching protein sequences in sorted samples from the same patient. Wilcoxon tests on paired samples were used to test changes in diversity from C1D1 to C4D1. TCRdb carries this immuneACCESS record with in-frame sequences only. Its versions omit some clonotypes, under half of them owing to an unresolved V gene in the studies checked, with the rest unexplained. Clonal size and the V and J genes are those of that table, whereas D and trimming came from the DNA. Present in this sample are tens of thousands of clones, about 90% of which were seen just once. 9% to 12% of the sample comes from the top ten.

The study at large found these results: Lower diversity was observed in patients in whom nivolumab was started less than 1 year after ASCT, and these patients were excluded from later analyses so that confounding by immune reconstitution would be avoided. The study was restricted to a single clinical trial cohort, and the causes of repertoire differences, possibly disease activity or prior therapy, were left undefined. Trial patients with a complete response had baseline diversity similar to that of newly diagnosed patients, while partial responders and progressors had significantly lower diversity. CD4+ but not CD8+ TCR diversity rose significantly by C4D1 (p=0.0027 vs p=0.16), most apparent in complete responders (p=0.02). Baseline TCR diversity was reported to be lower in newly diagnosed patients than in healthy donors, and even lower in relapsed/refractory patients.

As concerns this clone: Its antigen is still unknown. No clone much larger than this one lies a single base away; base qualities are absent.

In the paper's terms, the time point label means: cycle 4 day 1 (C4D1), after five to seven weeks of nivolumab. Every trial patient had relapsed following autologous stem cell transplantation, and prior brentuximab vedotin exposure was what differed among cohorts A, B and C. A total of under 70 patients with relapsed/refractory classical Hodgkin lymphoma made up the trial cohort, and each patient's best overall response was complete response, partial response or progressive disease. Single-agent nivolumab was administered to trial patients in the multi-cohort phase II CheckMate 205 trial. Best overall response was determined by an independent review committee according to the 2007 International Working Group response criteria. Trial PBMCs were obtained immediately prior to nivolumab initiation (C1D1) and on therapy at cycle 2 day 1 and cycle 4 day 1. After peripheral blood was drawn into 8 mL Vacutainer Cell Preparation Tubes, PBMCs were isolated by centrifugation and then cryopreserved.

The CDR3 numbers 15 residues from cysteine through phenylalanine. CDR3 DNA only is kept here, 45 bases in frame from base 1. CDR1 and CDR2, looked up from the germline V gene (reference sequence), are MNHEY and SMNVEV. The trim is 1 base for V and 2 bases for J, with a gap of 11 bases between the germline ends. This TCR derives from a human donor with classical Hodgkin lymphoma. The sample in question was peripheral blood mononuclear cells (PBMCs), obtained before the fourth cycle of nivolumab. Rearrangement joined TRBV27 to TRBJ1-2; the D gene is perhaps TRBD1, on 5 matching bases. Here is the DNA: TGTGCCAGCAGTTTATGGGGGGTCCCGAACTATGGCTACACCTTC. Its amino acids are CASSLWGVPNYGYTF.